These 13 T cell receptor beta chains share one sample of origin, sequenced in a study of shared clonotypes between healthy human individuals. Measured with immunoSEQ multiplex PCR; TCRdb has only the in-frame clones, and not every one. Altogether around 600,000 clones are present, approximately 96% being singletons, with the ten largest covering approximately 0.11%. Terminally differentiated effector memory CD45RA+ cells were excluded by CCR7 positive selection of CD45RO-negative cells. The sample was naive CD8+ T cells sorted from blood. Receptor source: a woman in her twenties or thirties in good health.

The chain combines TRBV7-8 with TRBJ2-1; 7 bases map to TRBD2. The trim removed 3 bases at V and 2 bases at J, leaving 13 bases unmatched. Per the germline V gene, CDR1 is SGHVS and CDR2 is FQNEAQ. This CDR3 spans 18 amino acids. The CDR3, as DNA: TGTGCCAGCAGCTTTTATCGCGGGAGCCCAAGAACCTACAATGAGCAGTTCTTC. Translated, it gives CASSFYRGSPRTYNEQFF.

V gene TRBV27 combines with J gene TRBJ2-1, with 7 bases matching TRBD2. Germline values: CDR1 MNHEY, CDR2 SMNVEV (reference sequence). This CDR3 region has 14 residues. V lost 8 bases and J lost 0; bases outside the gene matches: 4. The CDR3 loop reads CASSGTTSYNEQFF. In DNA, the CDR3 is TGTGCCAGCTCCGGGACTACCTCCTACAATGAGCAGTTCTTC.

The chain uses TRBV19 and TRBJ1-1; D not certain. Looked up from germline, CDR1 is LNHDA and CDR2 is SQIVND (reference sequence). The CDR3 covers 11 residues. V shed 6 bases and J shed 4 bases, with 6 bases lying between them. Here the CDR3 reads CASRHSTEAFF. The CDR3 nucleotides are TGTGCCAGTAGACACAGCACTGAAGCTTTCTTT. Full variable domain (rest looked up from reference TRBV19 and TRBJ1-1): DGGITQSPKYLFRKEGQNVTLSCEQNLNHDAMYWYRQDPGQGLRLIYYSQIVNDFQKGDIAEGYSVSREKKESFPLTVTSAQKNPTAFYLCASRHSTEAFFGQGTRLTVV.

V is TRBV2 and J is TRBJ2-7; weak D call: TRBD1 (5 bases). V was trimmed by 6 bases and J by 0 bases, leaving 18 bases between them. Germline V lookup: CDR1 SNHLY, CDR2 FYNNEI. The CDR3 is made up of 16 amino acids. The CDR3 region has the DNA TGTGCCAGCAGCCAACCTCAGACAGAGAGCTCCTACGAGCAGTACTTC. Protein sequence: CASSQPQTESSYEQYF.

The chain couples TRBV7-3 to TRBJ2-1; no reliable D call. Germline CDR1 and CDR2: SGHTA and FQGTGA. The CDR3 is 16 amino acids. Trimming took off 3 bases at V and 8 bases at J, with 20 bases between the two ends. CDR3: CASSLIWTHKADEQFF. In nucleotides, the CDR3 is TGTGCCAGCAGCTTGATATGGACCCACAAAGCCGATGAGCAGTTCTTC.

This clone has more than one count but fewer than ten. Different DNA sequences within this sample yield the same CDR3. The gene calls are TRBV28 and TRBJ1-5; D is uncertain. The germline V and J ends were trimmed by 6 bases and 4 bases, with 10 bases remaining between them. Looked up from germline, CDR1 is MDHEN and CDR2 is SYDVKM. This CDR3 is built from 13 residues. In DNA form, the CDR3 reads TGTGCCAGCAGCCTGGATAGGAATCAGCCCCAGCATTTT. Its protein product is CASSLDRNQPQHF.

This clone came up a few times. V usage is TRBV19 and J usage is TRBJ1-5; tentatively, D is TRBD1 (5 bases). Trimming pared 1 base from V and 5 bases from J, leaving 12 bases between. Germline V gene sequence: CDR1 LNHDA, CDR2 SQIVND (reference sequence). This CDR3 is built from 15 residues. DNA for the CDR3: TGTGCCAGTAGTATAGGCCAGGGTGCGGATCAGCCCCAGCATTTT. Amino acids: CASSIGQGADQPQHF.

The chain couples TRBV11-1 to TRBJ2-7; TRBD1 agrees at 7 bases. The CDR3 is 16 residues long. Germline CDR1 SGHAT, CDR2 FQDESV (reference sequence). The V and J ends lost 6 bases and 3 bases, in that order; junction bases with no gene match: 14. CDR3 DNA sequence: TGTGCCAGCAGTCGTAAAAGGACAGGAATTTACTACGAGCAGTACTTC. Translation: CASSRKRTGIYYEQYF.

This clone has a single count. CDR3 loop: CASSLAPGSYEQYF. Written as DNA, the CDR3 is TGTGCCAGCAGCTTGGCCCCGGGTTCCTACGAGCAGTACTTC. The chain has TRBV5-5 and TRBJ2-7; D unresolved. CDR1 and CDR2 from the germline V gene are SGHKS and YYEKEE (reference sequence). Trimming took 0 bases from V and 1 from J, leaving 8 bases between them. This CDR3 has 14 amino acids.

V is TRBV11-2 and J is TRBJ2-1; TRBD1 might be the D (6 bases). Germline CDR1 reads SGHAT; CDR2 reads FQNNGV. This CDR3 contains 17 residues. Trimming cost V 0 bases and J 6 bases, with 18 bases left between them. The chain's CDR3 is CASSLDSVQGWGNEQFF. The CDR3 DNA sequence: TGTGCCAGCAGCTTAGATTCCGTACAGGGTTGGGGCAATGAGCAGTTCTTC. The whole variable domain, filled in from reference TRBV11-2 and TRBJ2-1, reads EAGVAQSPRYKIIEKRQSVAFWCNPISGHATLYWYQQILGQGPKLLIQFQNNGVVDDSQLPKDRFSAERLKGVDSTLKIQPAKLEDSAVYLCASSLDSVQGWGNEQFFGPGTRLTVL.

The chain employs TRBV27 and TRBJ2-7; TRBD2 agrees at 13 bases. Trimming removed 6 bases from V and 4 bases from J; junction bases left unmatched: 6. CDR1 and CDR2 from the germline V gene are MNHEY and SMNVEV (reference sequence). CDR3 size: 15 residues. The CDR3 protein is CASSPTGLAGYEQYF. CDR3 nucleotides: TGTGCCAGCAGCCCGACGGGACTAGCGGGATACGAGCAGTACTTC.

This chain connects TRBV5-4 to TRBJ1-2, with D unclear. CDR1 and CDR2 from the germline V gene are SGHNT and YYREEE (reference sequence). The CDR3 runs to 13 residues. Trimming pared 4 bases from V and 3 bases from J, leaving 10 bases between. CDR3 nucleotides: TGTGCCAGCAGCCACCAAAGAGACTATGGCTACACCTTC. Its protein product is CASSHQRDYGYTF. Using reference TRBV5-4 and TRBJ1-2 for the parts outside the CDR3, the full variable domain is ETGVTQSPTHLIKTRGQQVTLRCSSQSGHNTVSWYQQALGQGPQFIFQYYREEENGRGNFPPRFSGLQFPNYSSELNVNALELDDSALYLCASSHQRDYGYTFGSGTRLTVV.

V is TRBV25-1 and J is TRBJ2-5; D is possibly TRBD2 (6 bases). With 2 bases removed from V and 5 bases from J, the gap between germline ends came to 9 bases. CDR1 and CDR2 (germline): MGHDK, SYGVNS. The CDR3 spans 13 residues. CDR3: CASSEMGRETQYF. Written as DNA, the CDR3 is TGTGCCAGCAGTGAAATGGGGAGGGAGACCCAGTACTTC.